These 9 T cell receptor beta chains were sequenced from one sample in a study of T-cell memory formation after mild COVID-19. TCRdb passed the 5' RACE reads through MiXCR, listing each CDR3 protein once. The sample records about 430,000 distinct CDR3 sequences, approximately 18% being singletons. Sequencing was done on a sample of PBMCs or a T cell subset sorted from them (not recorded which). These receptors originate from a man aged 18 to 35 who had mild COVID-19 (a few samples of this study predate the infection). Cell type and time point are not known.

This clonotype was recorded only once. The rearrangement uses TRBV18 and TRBJ2-2, with D unclear. V dropped 0 bases and J dropped 5 bases, with 10 bases sitting between them. From germline, CDR1 is KGHSH and CDR2 LQKENI. The length of the CDR3 is 15 residues. CDR3 amino acids: CASSPPMPWTGELFF. The CDR3 nucleotides read TGTGCCAGCTCACCACCGATGCCATGGACCGGGGAGCTGTTTTTT.

V and J are TRBV12-3 or TRBV12-4 and TRBJ2-2; D is uncertain. This CDR3 comprises 13 residues. V dropped 8 bases and J dropped 1 base, with 8 bases sitting between them. The CDR3 protein is CASGYGNTGELFF. Here the CDR3 DNA reads TGTGCCAGCGGGTATGGGAACACCGGGGAGCTGTTTTTT.

This chain links TRBV30 with TRBJ1-6; D uncertain. Trimming took 8 bases from V and 4 from J, leaving 12 bases between them. There are 13 residues in the CDR3. CDR1 and CDR2 (germline): GTSNPN, SVGIG (reference sequence). The CDR3 DNA is TGTGCCCGGACGGAGAAATATAATTCACCCCTCCACTTT. It codes for CARTEKYNSPLHF.

This clonotype was recorded a few times. The chain links TRBV5-6 to TRBJ1-5; possible D gene TRBD1, 5 bases. CDR3 length equals 14 residues. The V gene lost 1 base and the J gene lost 9 bases, with 14 bases spanning the gap. In germline, CDR1 is SGHDT, CDR2 YYEEEE. CDR3 DNA sequence: TGTGCCAGCAGCTTGTGGGGGGACCCCAGGCCCCAGCATTTT. This codes for CASSLWGDPRPQHF. The full variable domain, in which reference TRBV5-6 and TRBJ1-5 provide the parts outside the CDR3, is DAGVTQSPTHLIKTRGQQVTLRCSPKSGHDTVSWYQQALGQGPQFIFQYYEEEERQRGNFPDRFSGHQFPNYSSELNVNALLLGDSALYLCASSLWGDPRPQHFGDGTRLSIL.

This clonotype was seen only a few times. The V call is TRBV5-1, the J call TRBJ2-7; 7 nucleotides agree with TRBD1. With 2 bases clipped from V and 4 bases from J, the junction kept 12 bases outside the gene matches. The CDR3 spans 16 residues. The germline V gene has CDR1 SGHRS and CDR2 YFSETQ. Here the CDR3 reads CASSFEPGTVAYEQYF. Written as DNA, the CDR3 is TGCGCCAGCAGCTTTGAACCCGGGACAGTGGCATACGAGCAGTACTTC.

The chain recombines TRBV7-9 with TRBJ1-6; D remains unclear. The CDR3 runs to 14 residues. Germline-derived CDR1 and CDR2 are SEHNR and FQNEAQ (reference sequence). Trimming removed 4 bases at V and 2 bases at J, with 6 bases between. The CDR3 sequence: CASSSSPYNSPLHF. CDR3 coding DNA: TGTGCCAGCAGCTCAAGCCCCTATAATTCACCCCTCCACTTT.

This clonotype has a handful of counts. The genes are TRBV15 and TRBJ1-1; possibly TRBD1 for D (6 bases). With 0 bases removed from V and 7 bases from J, the gap between germline ends came to 15 bases. Germline-derived CDR1 and CDR2 are LNHNV and YYDKDF (reference sequence). The CDR3 covers 15 residues. CDR3 in DNA: TGTGCCACCAGCAGAGATGGGGGGACACCCGATGAAGCTTTCTTT. It codes for CATSRDGGTPDEAFF.

This clonotype was detected a few times. The chain links TRBV7-2 to TRBJ2-2; D is possibly TRBD2 (6 bases). Germline V CDR1 and CDR2: SGHTA, FQGNSA. Trimming took 6 bases from V and 8 from J, leaving 13 bases between them. The CDR3 is 13 residues long. CDR3 nucleotide sequence: TGTGCCAGCAGAGCTTTAGGGACTGGGGAGCTGTTTTTT. This encodes CASRALGTGELFF.

This clonotype has a single count. Relative to the germline gene, one junction end is altered; a read error may explain this. The chain couples TRBV7-9 to TRBJ2-1; 10 nucleotides line up with TRBD1. The germline V gene has CDR1 SEHNR and CDR2 FQNEAQ (reference sequence). The CDR3 runs to 16 residues. This CDR3 reads CASSSSDRGNYNEKFF. CDR3 DNA sequence: TGTGCCAGCAGCTCCTCGGACAGGGGGAATTACAATGAGAAGTTCTTC.